This TCR beta chain comes out of a study of cytotoxic CD8 clonotypes in ibrutinib-treated CLL. CDR1 KGHSH and CDR2 LQKENI come from the germline V gene. V lost 1 base to trimming and J lost 3 bases, with 9 bases between them. CDR3 size: 14 residues. The data were produced by immunoSEQ multiplex PCR, yet TCRdb's version contains in-frame clones alone and is incomplete. The repertoire holds just under 70,000 clones, with roughly two thirds as singletons. This sequence was found in a human donor with chronic lymphocytic leukemia. Specimen: PBMCs, collected after 12 months of ibrutinib treatment. The chain has TRBV18 and TRBJ1-1, with D possibly being TRBD1 (5 bases). The CDR3 bases are TGTGCCAGCTCACCACTTCGAGGGGACACTGAAGCTTTCTTT. This codes for CASSPLRGDTEAFF.